The next 26 T cell receptor beta chains were all read from a single sample in a study of cytomegalovirus exposure and HLA in healthy donors. The PCR was carried out with 60 Vbeta primers and 13 Jbeta primers. The table came from immunoSEQ multiplex PCR; TCRdb's copy has only in-frame clones and leaves some out. The data show about 180,000 clones, over 80% seen once. The specimen was PBMCs. These receptors all come from a girl between 10 and 17 years old in good health and CMV-seropositive.

This sequence joins TRBV5-5 and TRBJ1-1, with D maybe TRBD1 (5 bases). V lost 1 base to trimming and J lost 1 base, with 8 bases between them. Per germline, CDR1 SGHKS and CDR2 YYEKEE (reference sequence). The CDR3 consists of 14 residues. In DNA form, the CDR3 reads TGTGCCAGCAGCTTGACAGGCCCGAACACTGAAGCTTTCTTT. It translates to CASSLTGPNTEAFF.

The V and J genes are TRBV19 and TRBJ1-3, with TRBD1 as a possible D gene (5 bases). In germline, CDR1 is LNHDA, CDR2 SQIVND (reference sequence). The germline V and J ends were trimmed by 6 bases and 0 bases, with 15 bases remaining between them. The CDR3 contains 16 residues. The CDR3 reads CASRTEGGASGNTIYF. The CDR3 coding sequence is TGTGCCAGTAGGACAGAAGGAGGGGCCTCTGGAAACACCATATATTTT.

V and J are TRBV19 and TRBJ2-1, with 8 bases that match TRBD1. The J segment lost 4 bases and the V segment lost 3 bases, leaving 8 bases of the junction unmatched. The CDR3 runs 16 residues. Germline values: CDR1 LNHDA, CDR2 SQIVND (reference sequence). CDR3 in amino acids: CASSIPAGGPYNEQFF. The CDR3 DNA sequence: TGTGCCAGTAGTATTCCGGCAGGGGGCCCTTACAATGAGCAGTTCTTC. The whole variable domain, remainder taken from reference TRBV19 and TRBJ2-1, is DGGITQSPKYLFRKEGQNVTLSCEQNLNHDAMYWYRQDPGQGLRLIYYSQIVNDFQKGDIAEGYSVSREKKESFPLTVTSAQKNPTAFYLCASSIPAGGPYNEQFFGPGTRLTVL.

This chain links TRBV29-1 with TRBJ1-1; D is unclear. Trimming removed 5 bases at V and 0 bases at J, with 10 bases between. The CDR3 covers 13 residues. CDR1 is SQVTM, CDR2 ANQGSEA, per germline. The CDR3 nucleotides read TGCAGCGTTCAACCTGACATGAACACTGAAGCTTTCTTT. It specifies CSVQPDMNTEAFF.

The chain combines TRBV7-9 with TRBJ2-1; 11 nucleotides align to TRBD2. V was pared by 6 bases and J by 4 bases, with 8 bases of the junction left unmatched. The CDR3 length is 16 residues. Germline V lookup: CDR1 SEHNR, CDR2 FQNEAQ (reference sequence). The chain's CDR3 is CASRTAGTSGYNEQFF. In DNA, the CDR3 is TGTGCCAGCAGGACGGCCGGGACTAGCGGTTACAATGAGCAGTTCTTC.

The chain links TRBV4-2 to TRBJ2-7, with 9 bases identical to TRBD1. The CDR3 contains 15 residues. The germline gives CDR1 LGHNA, CDR2 YNFKEQ. Trimming cost V 3 bases and J 3 bases; bases outside gene matches: 6. The CDR3 is CASSHVGQGLYEQYF. The CDR3 coding sequence is TGTGCCAGCAGCCACGTGGGACAGGGCCTCTACGAGCAGTACTTC.

The V and J genes are TRBV5-1 and TRBJ2-5, with D possibly matching TRBD2 (5 bases). The CDR3 extends over 14 amino acids. The germline gives CDR1 SGHRS, CDR2 YFSETQ. V was shortened by 0 bases and J by 2 bases, with 8 bases between the two germline ends. Here the CDR3 DNA reads TGCGCCAGCAGCTTGGAGGGAGTACAAGAGACCCAGTACTTC. It is translated as CASSLEGVQETQYF.

This clone was found a few times. As DNA, the CDR3 is TGTGCCATCAGCCAGACAGGGGGCAATCAGCCCCAGCATTTT. Translated, it gives CAISQTGGNQPQHF. The chain joins TRBV10-3 to TRBJ1-5, with 8 bases fitting TRBD1. Germline CDR1 is ENHRY and CDR2 is SYGVKD. Trimming removed 6 bases from V and 2 bases from J; junction bases left unmatched: 3. This CDR3 contains 14 residues.

In DNA form, the CDR3 reads TGCGCCAGCAGCTCGACGCTTCGTTCCCGGGACGAGCAGTACTTC. It specifies CASSSTLRSRDEQYF. The chain links TRBV5-1 to TRBJ2-7; no definite D call. This CDR3 is built from 15 residues. The germline V and J ends were trimmed by 3 bases and 5 bases, with 18 bases remaining between them. Germline V CDR1 and CDR2: SGHRS, YFSETQ. Combining the CDR3 with reference TRBV5-1 and TRBJ2-7 gives the whole variable domain KAGVTQTPRYLIKTRGQQVTLSCSPISGHRSVSWYQQTPGQGLQFLFEYFSETQRNKGNFPGRFSGRQFSNSRSEMNVSTLELGDSALYLCASSSTLRSRDEQYFGPGTRLTVT.

The chain employs TRBV9 and TRBJ2-1; maybe TRBD1 (7 bases). The length of the CDR3 is 17 residues. Germline CDR1 reads SGDLS; CDR2 reads YYNGEE. With 0 bases removed from V and 4 bases from J, the gap between germline ends came to 17 bases. The CDR3 DNA reads as TGTGCCAGCAGCGTAGGATCAGGAGGGGGCGAGTACAATGAGCAGTTCTTC. Its translation: CASSVGSGGGEYNEQFF.

This rearrangement joins TRBV5-1 to TRBJ2-1; 11 nucleotides align to TRBD2. Germline values: CDR1 SGHRS, CDR2 YFSETQ. The CDR3 sequence is 15 residues long. The V and J ends lost 0 bases and 4 bases, in that order; junction bases with no gene match: 0. The CDR3 DNA reads TGCGCCAGCAGCTTGGGACTAGCGGGATACAATGAGCAGTTCTTC. As protein: CASSLGLAGYNEQFF.

This clone was picked up a small number of times. The CDR3 loop is CALVPGTFSNTEAFF. Written as DNA, the CDR3 is TGTGCCTTAGTGCCCGGGACATTCTCGAACACTGAAGCTTTCTTT. The chain carries TRBV6-1 and TRBJ1-1; a possible D gene is TRBD1 (6 bases). CDR1 is MNHNS and CDR2 is SASEGT in the germline V gene. Trimming shortened V by 11 bases and J by 1 base, and 20 bases separated the two germline ends. There are 15 residues in the CDR3.

This clone was counted between two and nine times. The V gene is TRBV29-1, the J gene TRBJ2-3; 9 bases agree with TRBD1. V lost 5 bases, J lost 5 bases, and 11 bases stayed unmatched. Germline V lookup: CDR1 SQVTM, CDR2 ANQGSEA. The CDR3 covers 15 residues. The CDR3 DNA reads TGCAGCGTTCCCCCCTGGGGACAGGGATTAGATACGCAGTATTTT. Protein product: CSVPPWGQGLDTQYF.

This clone occurred a few times. This chain joins TRBV6-1 and TRBJ2-1; D not certain. The germline V and J ends were trimmed by 2 bases and 10 bases, with 6 bases remaining between them. The CDR3 has 11 residues. The germline CDR1 and CDR2 sequences are MNHNS and SASEGT. CDR3 bases: TGTGCCAGCAGTGAATCCGGGGAGCAGTTCTTC. It codes for CASSESGEQFF.

In this sample, this clone turned up once. The chain joins TRBV4-3 to TRBJ1-2, with 8 positions matching TRBD1. The CDR3 runs 17 residues. The junction had 7 bases not matched to a gene; V was cut back by 1 base and J by 0 bases. From germline, CDR1 is LGHNA and CDR2 YSLEER. The DNA for the CDR3 is TGCGCCAGCAGCCAAGGGACAGGGTCGGCAACTAACTATGGCTACACCTTC. It translates to CASSQGTGSATNYGYTF.

The rearrangement joins TRBV28 to TRBJ2-3; tentative D call: TRBD2 (5 bases). Germline CDR1 and CDR2: MDHEN and SYDVKM. CDR3 length: 15 amino acids. Trimming cost V 0 bases and J 2 bases, with 9 bases left between them. The CDR3 spells CASSLWEEDTDTQYF. CDR3 coding DNA: TGTGCCAGCAGTTTATGGGAGGAGGACACAGATACGCAGTATTTT.

CDR3 DNA: TGCGCCAGCAGCCCGGATAGCGGGAGGAGCTCCTACAATGAGCAGTTCTTC. Protein sequence: CASSPDSGRSSYNEQFF. The rearrangement links TRBV5-1 to TRBJ2-1; 10 nucleotides align to TRBD2. V shed 4 bases, J shed 0 bases, and the junction held 7 bases outside the gene matches. Germline CDR1 SGHRS, CDR2 YFSETQ. The CDR3 sequence is 17 residues long.

CDR3 bases: TGTGCCAGCAGTTACTCGACAGTGGGCACTGAAGCTTTCTTT. It encodes CASSYSTVGTEAFF. The chain combines TRBV6-5 with TRBJ1-1; tentative D call: TRBD1 (5 bases). Trimming pared 0 bases from V and 4 bases from J, leaving 9 bases between. The CDR3 length is 14 residues. Germline V lookup: CDR1 MNHEY, CDR2 SVGAGI.

This chain links TRBV6-5 with TRBJ2-7, with a weak D call TRBD1 (5 bases). V shed 6 bases and J shed 4 bases, with 10 bases lying between them. This CDR3 region has 12 residues. Germline V gene data show CDR1 as MNHEY and CDR2 as SVGAGI. The CDR3 sequence is CASRSSGYEQYF. The CDR3 DNA sequence: TGTGCCAGCAGGTCTTCAGGGTACGAGCAGTACTTC.

V and J are TRBV7-2 and TRBJ2-7, with a weak D call TRBD1 (5 bases). The CDR3 length is 13 residues. Looked up from germline, CDR1 is SGHTA and CDR2 is FQGNSA. V gave up 2 bases and J gave up 1 base, with 6 bases separating them. The CDR3 loop reads CASSLSGSYEQYF. CDR3 DNA: TGTGCCAGCAGCTTATCAGGGTCCTACGAGCAGTACTTC.

This rearrangement joins TRBV27 to TRBJ1-2; TRBD1 agrees at 8 bases. This CDR3 spans 15 amino acids. V shed 6 bases and J 4 bases; nucleotides not matched to a gene: 10. Per the germline V gene, CDR1 is MNHEY and CDR2 is SMNVEV (reference sequence). CDR3 nucleotide sequence: TGTGCCAGCAGCCCCGCCCCAGGGGGCGGCTATGGCTACACCTTC. The encoded protein is CASSPAPGGGYGYTF.

In this sample, this clone turned up once. The V gene is TRBV29-1, the J gene TRBJ1-4; 8 bases line up with TRBD1. CDR1 is SQVTM and CDR2 is ANQGSEA in the germline V gene. The CDR3 runs to 15 residues. J lost 8 bases, V lost 5 bases, and 13 bases had no gene match. The CDR3 protein is CSVTAGDRRNEKLFF. CDR3 bases: TGCAGCGTTACCGCCGGGGACAGGAGGAACGAAAAACTGTTTTTT.

The chain employs TRBV7-9 and TRBJ2-5; D gene unclear. The J call may be wrong; the DNA end is better matched by TRBJ2-7. The V gene's germline CDR1 is SEHNR and CDR2 FQNEAQ (reference sequence). CDR3 length: 12 amino acids. This CDR3 is CASSPLSYEQYF. The CDR3 coding sequence is TGTGCCAGCAGCCCACTCTCATACGAGCAGTACTTC.

The rearrangement joins TRBV7-6 to TRBJ2-3; 9 nucleotides agree with TRBD2. V dropped 5 bases and J dropped 8; count of bases not matched to a gene: 8. Germline V gives CDR1 SGHVS, CDR2 FNYEAQ. The CDR3 spans 14 residues. The CDR3 here is CASSARLAETTQYF. As DNA, the CDR3 is TGTGCCAGCAGCGCCCGACTAGCGGAGACTACGCAGTATTTT.

This clone was counted a single time. The CDR3 region is CATRTSSGEGEQFF. For the CDR3, the DNA is TGTGCCACCAGGACGTCGTCGGGTGAGGGTGAGCAGTTCTTC. This rearrangement joins TRBV15 to TRBJ2-1, with D possibly being TRBD2 (5 bases). Germline V gene data show CDR1 as LNHNV and CDR2 as YYDKDF (reference sequence). The CDR3 has 14 amino acids. V was pared by 6 bases and J by 9 bases, with 18 bases between.

The chain employs TRBV7-2 and TRBJ2-2, with 9 nucleotides matching TRBD2. Per the germline V gene, CDR1 is SGHTA and CDR2 is FQGNSA. The J segment lost 7 bases and the V segment lost 7 bases, leaving 10 bases of the junction unmatched. The CDR3 totals 15 residues. The CDR3: CASTEWGLASGELFF. CDR3 coding DNA: TGTGCCAGCACCGAATGGGGACTAGCTAGCGGGGAGCTGTTTTTT.